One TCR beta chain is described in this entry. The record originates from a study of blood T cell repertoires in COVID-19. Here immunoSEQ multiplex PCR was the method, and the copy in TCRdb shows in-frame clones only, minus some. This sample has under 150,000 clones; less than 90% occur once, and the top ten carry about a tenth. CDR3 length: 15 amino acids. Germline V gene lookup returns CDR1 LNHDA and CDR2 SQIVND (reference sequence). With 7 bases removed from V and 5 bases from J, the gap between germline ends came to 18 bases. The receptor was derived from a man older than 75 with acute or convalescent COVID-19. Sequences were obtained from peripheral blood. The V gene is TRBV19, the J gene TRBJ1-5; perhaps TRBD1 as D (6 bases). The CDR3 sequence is CASKFLSGGDQPQHF. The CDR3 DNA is TGTGCCAGTAAGTTTCTGTCGGGGGGCGATCAGCCCCAGCATTTT.